The entry below describes one T cell receptor (delta chain). This may arise from a read error, as a much more abundant clone is one base away. The data stem from a study of human gamma delta and Vdelta1 T cells. With V trimmed by 0 bases and J by 0 bases, 25 bases remained unmatched. In germline, CDR1 is TSWWSYY, CDR2 QGS. This CDR3 comprises 24 residues. TCRdb fed the PCR reads into CATT to redo clone calling. This table holds some 4,000 delta-chain clones, more than 20% found once. Sequenced input: naive CD27+ Vdelta1 gamma-delta T cells from blood. The chain combines TRDV1 with TRDJ1; 10 bases map to TRDD3. The clonotype was recovered from a human donor in good health. The CDR3 here is CALGELHAPNFPGDTSLYTDKLIF. The DNA of the CDR3 is TGTGCTCTTGGGGAACTTCACGCTCCTAACTTTCCGGGGGATACGTCCTTGTACACCGATAAACTCATCTTT.